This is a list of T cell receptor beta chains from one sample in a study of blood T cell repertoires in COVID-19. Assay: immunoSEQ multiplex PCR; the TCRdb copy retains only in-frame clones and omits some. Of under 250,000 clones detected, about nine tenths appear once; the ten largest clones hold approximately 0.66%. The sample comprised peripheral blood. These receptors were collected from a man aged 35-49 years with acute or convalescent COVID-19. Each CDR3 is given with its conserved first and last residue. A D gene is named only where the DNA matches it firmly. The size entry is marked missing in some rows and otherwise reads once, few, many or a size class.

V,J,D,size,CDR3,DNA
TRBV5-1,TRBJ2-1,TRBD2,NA,CASSSSGGYSYNEQFF,TGCGCCAGCAGCTCTAGCGGGGGGTATTCCTACAATGAGCAGTTCTTC
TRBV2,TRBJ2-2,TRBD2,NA,CASRSGGGPTGELFF,TGTGCCAGCAGGTCGGGCGGGGGGCCCACCGGGGAGCTGTTTTTT
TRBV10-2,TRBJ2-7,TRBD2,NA,CASSDSPSGTYEQYF,TGCGCCAGCAGTGATAGCCCTAGCGGTACCTACGAGCAGTACTTC
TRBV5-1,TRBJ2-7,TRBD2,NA,CASRGEALTSNYEQYF,TGCGCCAGCCGGGGGGAGGCGCTCACATCCAATTACGAGCAGTACTTC
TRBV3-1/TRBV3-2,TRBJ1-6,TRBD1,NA,CASSPGTGTNSPLHF,TGTGCCAGCAGCCCGGGGACAGGAACTAATTCACCCCTCCACTTT
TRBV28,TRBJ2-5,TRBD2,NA,CASSLDLSGGRETQYF,TGTGCCAGCAGTTTGGACCTGAGCGGGGGGCGGGAGACCCAGTACTTC
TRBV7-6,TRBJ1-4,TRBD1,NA,CASGTRDRNEKLFF,TGTGCCAGCGGGACCCGGGACAGAAATGAAAAACTGTTTTTT
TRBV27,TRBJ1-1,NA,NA,CASSSDTGQNTEAFF,TGTGCCAGCAGTTCCGACACAGGGCAGAACACTGAAGCTTTCTTT
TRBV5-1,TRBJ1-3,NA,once,CASSTLPSSGNTIYF,TGCGCCAGCAGCACCCTACCAAGCTCTGGAAACACCATATATTTT
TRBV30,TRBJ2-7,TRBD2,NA,CAWSVGLAGVREQYF,TGTGCCTGGAGTGTAGGGCTGGCGGGAGTGAGGGAGCAGTACTTC
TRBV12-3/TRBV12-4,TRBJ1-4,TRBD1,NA,CASRPTGGTKLFF,TGTGCCAGCAGACCGACAGGGGGTACAAAACTGTTTTTT
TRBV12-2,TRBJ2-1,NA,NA,CASRLAGRIKGQFF,TGTGCAAGTCGCTTGGCAGGGCGTATAAAGGGGCAGTTCTTC
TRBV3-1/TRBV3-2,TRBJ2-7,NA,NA,CASSQGLVYEQYF,TGTGCCAGCAGCCAAGGACTAGTCTACGAGCAGTACTTC
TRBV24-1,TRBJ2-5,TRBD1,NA,CATSAGTGIETQYF,TGTGCCACCAGCGCCGGGACAGGGATAGAGACCCAGTACTTC
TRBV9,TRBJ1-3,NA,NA,CASSVGRLSGNTIYF,TGTGCCAGCAGCGTAGGCAGGTTGAGCGGAAACACCATATATTTT
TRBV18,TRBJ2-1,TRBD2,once,CASSPLLAGDNEQFF,TGTGCCAGCTCACCACTACTAGCGGGAGACAATGAGCAGTTCTTC
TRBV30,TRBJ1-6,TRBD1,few,CAFASGTGPNSPLHF,TGTGCCTTCGCCTCCGGGACAGGGCCTAATTCACCCCTCCACTTT
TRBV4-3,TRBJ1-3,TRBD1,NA,CASSQDGQGGNTIYF,TGCGCCAGCAGCCAAGATGGACAGGGGGGAAACACCATATATTTT
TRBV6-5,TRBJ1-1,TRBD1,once,CASSNPGQMNTEAFF,TGTGCCAGCAGTAACCCGGGACAGATGAACACTGAAGCTTTCTTT
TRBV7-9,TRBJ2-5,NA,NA,CASRNTILRTGSETQYF,TGTGCCAGTAGAAATACTATCCTCCGGACGGGGAGTGAGACCCAGTACTTC
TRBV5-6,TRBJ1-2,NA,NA,CASSLANYYGYTF,TGTGCCAGCAGCTTGGCTAATTACTATGGCTACACCTTC
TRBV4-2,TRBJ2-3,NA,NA,CASSQDDFGGTSTDTQYF,TGTGCCAGCAGCCAAGACGATTTCGGCGGGACCAGCACAGATACGCAGTATTTT
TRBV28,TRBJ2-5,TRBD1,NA,CASRQGAGEETQYF,TGTGCCAGCAGACAGGGGGCAGGAGAAGAGACCCAGTACTTC
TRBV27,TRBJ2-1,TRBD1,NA,CASSLWQGVTYNEQFF,TGTGCCAGCAGTTTATGGCAGGGGGTTACCTACAATGAGCAGTTCTTC
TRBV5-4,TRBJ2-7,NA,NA,CASSAGVIHEQYF,TGTGCCAGCAGTGCTGGAGTAATACACGAGCAGTACTTC
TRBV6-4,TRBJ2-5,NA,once,CASSDLGGTQYF,TGTGCCAGCAGTGACTTGGGGGGAACCCAGTACTTC
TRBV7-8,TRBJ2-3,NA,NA,CASSSTRGILTDTQYF,TGTGCCAGCAGCTCAACGCGCGGGATTCTCACAGATACGCAGTATTTT
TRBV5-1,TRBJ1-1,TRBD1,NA,CASSLATGTGDTEAFF,TGCGCCAGCAGCTTGGCCACCGGGACAGGGGACACTGAAGCTTTCTTT
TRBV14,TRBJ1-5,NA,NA,CASRRVRGGYSNQPQHF,TGTGCCTCCCGGCGGGTCAGAGGAGGGTATAGCAATCAGCCCCAGCATTTT
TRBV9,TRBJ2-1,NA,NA,CASSGRAEDEQFF,TGTGCCAGCAGCGGGAGGGCCGAAGATGAGCAGTTCTTC
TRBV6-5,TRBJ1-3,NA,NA,CASSYSRLAAGNTIYF,TGTGCCAGCAGTTACTCGAGATTGGCGGCCGGAAACACCATATATTTT
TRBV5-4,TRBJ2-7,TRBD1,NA,CASSLLGGDEQYF,TGTGCCAGCAGCTTGTTAGGGGGCGACGAGCAGTACTTC
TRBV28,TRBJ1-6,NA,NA,CASGAGFNSPLHF,TGTGCCAGCGGGGCAGGCTTTAATTCACCCCTCCACTTT
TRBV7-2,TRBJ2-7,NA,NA,CASSLSSYEQYF,TGTGCCAGCAGCCTGAGCTCCTACGAGCAGTACTTC
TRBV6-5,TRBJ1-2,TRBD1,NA,CASREGQALGGYTF,TGTGCCAGCAGGGAGGGACAGGCGCTAGGCGGCTACACCTTC
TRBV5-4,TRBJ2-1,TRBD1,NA,CASSPGQINEQFF,TGTGCCAGCAGCCCGGGACAGATCAATGAGCAGTTCTTC
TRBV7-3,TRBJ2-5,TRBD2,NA,CASSFGGRGETQYF,TGTGCCAGCAGCTTTGGCGGGAGGGGCGAGACCCAGTACTTC
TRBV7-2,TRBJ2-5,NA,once,CASNHPPDLQETQYF,TGTGCCAGCAACCATCCACCGGACTTACAAGAGACCCAGTACTTC
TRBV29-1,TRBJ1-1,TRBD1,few,CSVSRGRVTEAFF,TGCAGCGTTAGCAGGGGGCGCGTCACTGAAGCTTTCTTT
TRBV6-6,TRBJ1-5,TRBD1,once,CASSLPGQFQPQHF,TGTGCCAGCTCCCTGCCGGGACAGTTCCAGCCCCAGCATTTT
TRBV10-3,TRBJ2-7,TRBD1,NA,CAISSGQGDYEQYF,TGTGCCATCAGCTCGGGACAGGGAGACTACGAGCAGTACTTC
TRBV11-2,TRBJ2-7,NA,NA,CASSFSREQYF,TGTGCCAGCAGCTTTTCCCGCGAGCAGTACTTC
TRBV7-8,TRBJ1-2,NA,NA,CASSLVQAFSGGYTF,TGTGCCAGCAGCTTAGTACAGGCCTTCTCGGGTGGCTACACCTTC
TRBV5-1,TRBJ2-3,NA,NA,CASETGRVDADTQYF,TGCGCCAGCGAGACGGGCAGGGTAGATGCAGATACGCAGTATTTT